This entry is about one T cell receptor beta chain. This clonotype has ten or more counts. Which antigen it targets is not known. No much larger clonotype is one base removed from it; base qualities were not supplied. The CDR3 goes from the cysteine to the phenylalanine over 17 residues. The read is trimmed to its CDR3 DNA, 51 bases read in frame from base 1. CDR1 is given as DFQATT and CDR2 as SNEGSKA, both from the germline V gene (reference sequence). V drops 0 bases and J drops 0 bases, leaving 15 bases in between. This entry is derived from a study of identical twins (dated by TCRdb to the mid-2010s). For the wider study: TCR alpha and beta repertoires from monozygotic twins, unrelated adults of various ages and cord blood were deep-sequenced to test whether fetal clonotypes persist. To rule out contamination, replicate twin experiments were performed at different times with different library preparation protocols. What the research found in general, with its limitations: Because the same donors could not be followed over many years, the conclusions relied on cross-sectional statistical analysis. A weaker excess of twin sharing was found in beta out-of-frame sequences because the signal-to-noise ratio was lowered by fewer shared sequences. Out-of-frame TCR alpha sharing in monozygotic twins was systematically underestimated by recombination models, whereas sharing between unrelated individuals was in agreement with the recombination models. Fewer insertions were carried by abundant cord blood beta clonotypes, a similar but weaker trend appeared in young adult naive repertoires, and no such trend appeared in memory repertoires. Compared with coincidental sharing between unrelated individuals, an excess of low generation-probability sequences was observed among out-of-frame TCR alpha sequences shared between twins. Invariant T cells such as MAIT and iNKT could partly confound zero-insertion analyses, although diverse VJ usage argued against such confounding for most clonotypes.

Every donor was a healthy Caucasian. The study also sequenced three unrelated non-twin adults: a male aged 18 to 30, a male aged 50 to 59 and a female aged 50 to 59. Miltenyi CD45RO+ enrichment and human naive T-cell isolation kits were used to isolate memory (CD45RO+) and naive T cells from PBMC. Library creation used 5' RACE. The sequencer was an Illumina HiSeq 2000. A universal primer binding site was added through template switching, and the final cDNA carried a unique molecular identifier so that TCR cDNA molecules could be counted accurately. Specific primers in the conserved constant-segment region were used to synthesize first-strand cDNA for the TCR alpha and beta chains. Each cDNA library was double barcoded, with a SMART-Mk sample barcode plus Illumina barcodes, to control for contamination. TruSeq adapter sequences and Illumina sample barcodes were added in two successive PCR steps. The Illumina HiSeq platform was used with custom primers to sequence TCR alpha and beta cDNA libraries. Per the original workflow: Raw reads were processed with MiGEC to extract unique molecular identifiers, and MiXCR was used to determine CDR3 positions. Recombination models were inferred per individual with the repgenHMM and IGoR tools using an EM algorithm. Shared clonotypes were analyzed with the tcR package in R, and sharing was normalized by the product of cloneset sizes. Out-of-frame nonproductive sequences were analyzed to study raw recombination free of thymic and clonal selection effects. The public reads were run again by TCRdb, first through fastp at Q25 and then through MiXCR, and only productive beta chains were kept. Identical CDR3 proteins give one entry, which carries the most common genes and DNA. What appears here as the V and J calls and clone size reflects TCRdb's work, not the paper's. This sample is represented by under 400,000 distinct CDR3 sequences; roughly 9% of them were singletons. The ten biggest clones cover under 10% of the sample.

The rearrangement combines TRBV20-1 with TRBJ2-1; no confident D gene assignment can be made. The sequencing input was naive T cells sorted from blood. The sample's cell subset or site label, in plain terms: cells isolated with a human naive T-cell isolation kit. The receptor's source is a woman in her 50s in good health. The CDR3 amino acid sequence is: CSARDLQELSSYNEQFF. The nucleotide sequence reads TGCAGTGCTAGAGATCTGCAGGAGCTCAGCTCCTACAATGAGCAGTTCTTC.